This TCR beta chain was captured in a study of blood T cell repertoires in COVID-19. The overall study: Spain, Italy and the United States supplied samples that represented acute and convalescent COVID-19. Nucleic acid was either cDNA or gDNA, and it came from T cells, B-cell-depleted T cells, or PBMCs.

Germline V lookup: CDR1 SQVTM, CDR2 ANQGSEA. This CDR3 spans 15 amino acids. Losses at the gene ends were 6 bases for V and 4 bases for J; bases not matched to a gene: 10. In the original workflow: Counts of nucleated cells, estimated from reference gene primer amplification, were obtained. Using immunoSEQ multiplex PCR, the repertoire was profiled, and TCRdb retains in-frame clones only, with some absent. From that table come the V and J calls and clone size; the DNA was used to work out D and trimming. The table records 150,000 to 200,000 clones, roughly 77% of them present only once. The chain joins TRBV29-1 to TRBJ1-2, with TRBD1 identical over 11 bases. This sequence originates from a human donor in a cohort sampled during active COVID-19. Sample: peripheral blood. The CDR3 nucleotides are TGCAGCGTCCCCGGACAGGGGGCGCTTGGCTATGGCTACACCTTC. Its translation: CSVPGQGALGYGYTF.